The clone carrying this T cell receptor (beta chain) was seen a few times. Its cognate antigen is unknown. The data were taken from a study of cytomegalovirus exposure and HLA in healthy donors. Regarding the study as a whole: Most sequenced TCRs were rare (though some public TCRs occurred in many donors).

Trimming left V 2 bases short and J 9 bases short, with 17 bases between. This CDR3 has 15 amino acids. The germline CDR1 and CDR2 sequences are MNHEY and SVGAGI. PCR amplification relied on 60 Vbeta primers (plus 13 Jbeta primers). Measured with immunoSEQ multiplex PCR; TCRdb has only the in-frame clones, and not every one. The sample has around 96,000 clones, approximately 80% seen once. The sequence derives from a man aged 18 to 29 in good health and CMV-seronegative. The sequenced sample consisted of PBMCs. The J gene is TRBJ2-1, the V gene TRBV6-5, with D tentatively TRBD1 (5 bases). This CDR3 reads CASSYRLSGSSEQFF. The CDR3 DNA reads TGTGCCAGCAGTTACCGACTCTCAGGGTCGAGTGAGCAGTTCTTC.